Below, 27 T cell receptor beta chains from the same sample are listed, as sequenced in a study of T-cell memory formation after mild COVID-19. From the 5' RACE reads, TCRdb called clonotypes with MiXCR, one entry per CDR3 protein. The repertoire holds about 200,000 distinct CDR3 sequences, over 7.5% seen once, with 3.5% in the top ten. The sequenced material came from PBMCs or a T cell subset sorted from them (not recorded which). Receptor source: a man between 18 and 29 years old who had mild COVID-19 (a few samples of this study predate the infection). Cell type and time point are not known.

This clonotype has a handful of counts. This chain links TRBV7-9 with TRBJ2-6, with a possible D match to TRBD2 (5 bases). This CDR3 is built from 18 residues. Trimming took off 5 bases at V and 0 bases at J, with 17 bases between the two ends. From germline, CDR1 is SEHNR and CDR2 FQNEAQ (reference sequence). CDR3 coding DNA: TGTGCCAGCAGCAATGGAGGCGGGCCGATCTCTGGGGCCAACGTCCTGACTTTC. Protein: CASSNGGGPISGANVLTF.

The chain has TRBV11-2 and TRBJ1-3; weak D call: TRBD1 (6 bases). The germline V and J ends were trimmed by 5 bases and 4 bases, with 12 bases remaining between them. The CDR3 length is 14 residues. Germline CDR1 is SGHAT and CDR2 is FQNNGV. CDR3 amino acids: CASSQGSKGNTIYF. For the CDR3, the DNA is TGTGCCAGCAGCCAGGGGTCGAAGGGAAACACCATATATTTT.

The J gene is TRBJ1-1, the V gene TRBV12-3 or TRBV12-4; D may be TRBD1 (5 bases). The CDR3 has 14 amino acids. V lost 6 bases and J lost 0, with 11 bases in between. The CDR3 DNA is TGTGCCAGCAGCAAGACAGCTATGAACACTGAAGCTTTCTTT. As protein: CASSKTAMNTEAFF.

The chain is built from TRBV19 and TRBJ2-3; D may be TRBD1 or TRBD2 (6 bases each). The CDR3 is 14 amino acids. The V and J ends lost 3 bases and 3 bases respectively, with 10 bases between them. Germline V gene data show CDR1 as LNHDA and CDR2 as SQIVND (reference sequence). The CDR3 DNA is TGTGCCAGTAGTATTCAGGGGAGGACAGATACGCAGTATTTT. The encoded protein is CASSIQGRTDTQYF.

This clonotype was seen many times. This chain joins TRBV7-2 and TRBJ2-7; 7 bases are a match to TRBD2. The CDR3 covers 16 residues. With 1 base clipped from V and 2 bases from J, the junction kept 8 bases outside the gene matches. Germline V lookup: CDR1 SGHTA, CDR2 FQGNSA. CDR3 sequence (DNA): TGTGCCAGCAGCTTAGTGGGCTCCGGACTAGCCTACGAGCAGTACTTC. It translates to CASSLVGSGLAYEQYF.

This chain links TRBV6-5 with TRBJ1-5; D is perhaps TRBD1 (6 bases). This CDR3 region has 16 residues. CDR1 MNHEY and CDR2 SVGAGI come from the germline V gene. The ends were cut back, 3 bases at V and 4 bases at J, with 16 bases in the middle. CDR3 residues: CASSYVGIGGNQPQHF. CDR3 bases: TGTGCCAGCAGTTATGTGGGTATAGGGGGAAATCAGCCCCAGCATTTT.

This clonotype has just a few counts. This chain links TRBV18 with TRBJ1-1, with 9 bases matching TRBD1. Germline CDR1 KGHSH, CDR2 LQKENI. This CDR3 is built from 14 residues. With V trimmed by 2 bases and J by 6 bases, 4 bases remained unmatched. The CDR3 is CASSPDRGAPEAFF. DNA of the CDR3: TGTGCCAGCTCACCAGACAGGGGGGCGCCTGAAGCTTTCTTT.

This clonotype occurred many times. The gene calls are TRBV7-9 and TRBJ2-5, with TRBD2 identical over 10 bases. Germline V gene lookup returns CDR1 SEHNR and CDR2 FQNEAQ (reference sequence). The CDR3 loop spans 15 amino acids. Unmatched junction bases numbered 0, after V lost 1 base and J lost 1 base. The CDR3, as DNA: TGTGCCAGCAGCTTAGGGACTAGCGGCCAAGAGACCCAGTACTTC. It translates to CASSLGTSGQETQYF.

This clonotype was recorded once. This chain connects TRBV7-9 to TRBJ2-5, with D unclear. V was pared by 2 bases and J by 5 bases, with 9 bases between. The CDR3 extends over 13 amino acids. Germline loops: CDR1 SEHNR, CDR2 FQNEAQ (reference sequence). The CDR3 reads CASSLFSMETQYF. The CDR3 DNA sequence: TGTGCCAGCAGCTTATTTTCGATGGAGACCCAGTACTTC.

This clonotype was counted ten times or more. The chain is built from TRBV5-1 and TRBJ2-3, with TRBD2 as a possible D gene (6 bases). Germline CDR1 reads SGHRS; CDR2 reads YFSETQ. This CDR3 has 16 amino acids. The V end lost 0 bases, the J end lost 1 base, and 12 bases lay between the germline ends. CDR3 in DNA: TGCGCCAGCAGCTTGGCCCAGGCTAGCGGCACAGATACGCAGTATTTT. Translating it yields CASSLAQASGTDTQYF.

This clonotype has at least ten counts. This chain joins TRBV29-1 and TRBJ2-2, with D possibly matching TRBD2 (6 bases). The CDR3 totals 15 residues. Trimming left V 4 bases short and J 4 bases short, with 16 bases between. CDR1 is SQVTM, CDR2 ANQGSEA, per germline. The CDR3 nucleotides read TGCAGCGTTGGACTGGGGGGAGACGGCACCGGGGAGCTGTTTTTT. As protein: CSVGLGGDGTGELFF.

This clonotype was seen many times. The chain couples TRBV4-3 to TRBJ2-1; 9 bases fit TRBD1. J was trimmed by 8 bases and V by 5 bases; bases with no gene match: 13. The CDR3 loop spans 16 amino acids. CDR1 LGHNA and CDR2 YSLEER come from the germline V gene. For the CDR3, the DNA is TGCGCCAGCAGCTACTACCCCGGGACAGGGAGGGATGAGCAGTTCTTC. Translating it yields CASSYYPGTGRDEQFF.

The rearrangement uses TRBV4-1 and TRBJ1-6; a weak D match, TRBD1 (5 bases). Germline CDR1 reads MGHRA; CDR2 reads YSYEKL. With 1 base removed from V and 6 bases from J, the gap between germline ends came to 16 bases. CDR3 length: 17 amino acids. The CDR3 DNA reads TGCGCCAGCAGCCAAGTATTGAGAGGGGCTCGTAATTCACCCCTCCACTTT. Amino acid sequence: CASSQVLRGARNSPLHF.

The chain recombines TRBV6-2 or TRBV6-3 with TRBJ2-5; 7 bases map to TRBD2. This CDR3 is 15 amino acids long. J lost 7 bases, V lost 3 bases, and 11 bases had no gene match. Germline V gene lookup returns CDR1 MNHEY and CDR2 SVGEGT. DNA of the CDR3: TGTGCCAGCAGTTATCCTTTAGCGGGCGGTGCGACCCAGTACTTC. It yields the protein CASSYPLAGGATQYF.

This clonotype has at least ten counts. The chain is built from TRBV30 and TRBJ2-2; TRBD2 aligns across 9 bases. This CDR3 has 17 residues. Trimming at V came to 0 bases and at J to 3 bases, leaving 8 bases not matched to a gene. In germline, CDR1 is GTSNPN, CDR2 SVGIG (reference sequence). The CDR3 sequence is CAWSVLRASGDTGELFF. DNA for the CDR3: TGTGCCTGGAGTGTACTTAGGGCTAGCGGGGACACCGGGGAGCTGTTTTTT. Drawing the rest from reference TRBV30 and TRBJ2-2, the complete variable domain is SQTIHQWPATLVQPVGSPLSLECTVEGTSNPNLYWYRQAAGRGLQLLFYSVGIGQISSEVPQNLSASRPQDRQFILSSKKLLLSDSGFYLCAWSVLRASGDTGELFFGEGSRLTVL.

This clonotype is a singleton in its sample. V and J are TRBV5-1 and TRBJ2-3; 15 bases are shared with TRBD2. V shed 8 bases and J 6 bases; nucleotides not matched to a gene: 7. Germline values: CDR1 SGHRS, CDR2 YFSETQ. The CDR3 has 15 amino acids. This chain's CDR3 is CARSPGTSGGDTQYF. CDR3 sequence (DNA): TGCGCCAGAAGCCCCGGGACTAGCGGGGGGGATACGCAGTATTTT.

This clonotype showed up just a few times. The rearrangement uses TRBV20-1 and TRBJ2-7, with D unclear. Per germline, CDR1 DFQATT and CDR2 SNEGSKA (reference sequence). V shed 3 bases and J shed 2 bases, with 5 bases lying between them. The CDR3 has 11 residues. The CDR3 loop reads CSASMTYEQYV. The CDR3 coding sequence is TGCAGTGCTAGTATGACCTACGAGCAGTACGTC.

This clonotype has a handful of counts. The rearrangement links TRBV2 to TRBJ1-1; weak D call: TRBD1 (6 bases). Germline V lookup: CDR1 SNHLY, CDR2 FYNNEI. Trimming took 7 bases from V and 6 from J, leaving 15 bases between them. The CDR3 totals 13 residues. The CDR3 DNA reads TGTGCCAGCACCCTCGGGGAGGGGGCTGAAGCTTTCTTT. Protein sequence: CASTLGEGAEAFF.

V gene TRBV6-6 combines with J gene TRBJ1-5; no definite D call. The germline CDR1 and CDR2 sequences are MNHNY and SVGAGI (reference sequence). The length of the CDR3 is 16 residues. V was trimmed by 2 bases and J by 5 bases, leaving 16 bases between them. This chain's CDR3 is CASSYLASLGDQPQHF. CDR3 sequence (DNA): TGTGCCAGCAGTTACCTTGCCTCTTTAGGTGATCAGCCCCAGCATTTT.

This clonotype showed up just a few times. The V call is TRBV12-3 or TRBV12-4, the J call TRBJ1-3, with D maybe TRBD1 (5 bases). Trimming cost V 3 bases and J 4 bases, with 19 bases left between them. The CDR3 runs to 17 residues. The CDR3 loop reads CASSFNEGRADGNTIYF. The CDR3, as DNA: TGTGCCAGCAGTTTCAATGAGGGCAGGGCGGACGGAAACACCATATATTTT.

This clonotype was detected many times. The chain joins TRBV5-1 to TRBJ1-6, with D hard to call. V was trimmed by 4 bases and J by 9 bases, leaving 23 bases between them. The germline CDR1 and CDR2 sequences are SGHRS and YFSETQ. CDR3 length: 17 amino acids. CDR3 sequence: CASSLDPGSNWGSPLHF. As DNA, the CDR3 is TGCGCCAGCAGCCTAGACCCGGGCTCCAACTGGGGTTCACCCCTCCACTTT.

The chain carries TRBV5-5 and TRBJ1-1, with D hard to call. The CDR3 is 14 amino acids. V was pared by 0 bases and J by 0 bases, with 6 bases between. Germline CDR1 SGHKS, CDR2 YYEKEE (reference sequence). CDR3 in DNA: TGTGCCAGCAGCTTGGACCCTATGAACACTGAAGCTTTCTTT. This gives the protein CASSLDPMNTEAFF.

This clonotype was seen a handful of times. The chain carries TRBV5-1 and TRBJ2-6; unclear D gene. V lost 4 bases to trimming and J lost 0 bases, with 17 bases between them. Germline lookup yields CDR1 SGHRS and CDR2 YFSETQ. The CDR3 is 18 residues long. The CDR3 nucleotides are TGCGCCAGCAGCCCTGCGGAGTTAGCCTACTCTGGGGCCAACGTCCTGACTTTC. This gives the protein CASSPAELAYSGANVLTF.

The CDR3 spells CASSPQPGGAVEQYF. Here the CDR3 DNA reads TGTGCCAGCAGTCCCCAACCGGGTGGGGCTGTCGAGCAGTACTTC. The V and J genes are TRBV27 and TRBJ2-7, with a tentative D call TRBD1 (5 bases). The germline gives CDR1 MNHEY, CDR2 SMNVEV (reference sequence). This CDR3 spans 15 amino acids. Deletions cut 5 bases from V and 6 bases from J, with 20 bases between.

The CDR3 DNA reads as TGTGCCATCACCCCTGACAAGTCTGGAAACACCATATATTTT. Translating gives CAITPDKSGNTIYF. The chain uses TRBV10-3 and TRBJ1-3; no definite D call. V was trimmed by 7 bases and J by 1 base, leaving 11 bases between them. There are 14 residues in the CDR3. Germline-derived CDR1 and CDR2 are ENHRY and SYGVKD.

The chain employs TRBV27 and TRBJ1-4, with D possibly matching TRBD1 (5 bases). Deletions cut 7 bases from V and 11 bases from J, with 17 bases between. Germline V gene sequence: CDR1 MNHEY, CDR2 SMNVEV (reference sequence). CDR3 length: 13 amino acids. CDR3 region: CASTRAQGEKLFF. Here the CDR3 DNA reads TGTGCCAGCACCAGGGCCCAGGGAGAGAAACTGTTTTTT.

The CDR3 DNA is TGTGCCAGCAGCCCACAAGGGTTGTCACAGCCCCAGCATTTT. Its translation: CASSPQGLSQPQHF. V and J are TRBV2 and TRBJ1-5; D gene uncertain. Germline values: CDR1 SNHLY, CDR2 FYNNEI. Trimming stripped 6 bases from V and 7 bases from J, with 16 bases between. The CDR3 extends over 14 amino acids.